This TCR beta chain was identified in a study of Ad26.COV2.S vaccination and SARS-CoV-2 variants. Treatment defined: around 19 received Ad26.COV2.S at low or high dose, single or two shots; a few received placebo; per-sample allocation not given. Specimen acquisition occurred on day 63 following the initial vaccine or placebo injection. In Boston, the donor was an adult between 18-55 years of age. The method was immunoSEQ multiplex PCR; TCRdb's version includes in-frame clones alone and lacks a portion of them. The sample records 200,000 to 300,000 clones, around 89% being singletons. Study-level findings and limits: Breadth measured for non-spike TCRs was similar across vaccine and placebo recipients.

Notes on this clone: Its antigen is unknown.

Trimming took off 2 bases at V and 6 bases at J, with 7 bases between the two ends. The CDR3 extends over 13 amino acids. Germline V CDR1 and CDR2: PRHDT, FYEKMQ (reference sequence). The rearrangement joins TRBV13 to TRBJ2-2; possibly TRBD1 for D (6 bases). The sequenced sample was peripheral blood, obtained in a trial of Ad26.COV2.S vaccine versus placebo. The receptor was isolated from a person aged 18-60 years who received the Ad26.COV2.S COVID-19 vaccine or a placebo. The CDR3, as DNA: TGTGCCAGCAGCTTATCAGGGGCCGGGGAGCTGTTTTTT. Protein sequence: CASSLSGAGELFF.